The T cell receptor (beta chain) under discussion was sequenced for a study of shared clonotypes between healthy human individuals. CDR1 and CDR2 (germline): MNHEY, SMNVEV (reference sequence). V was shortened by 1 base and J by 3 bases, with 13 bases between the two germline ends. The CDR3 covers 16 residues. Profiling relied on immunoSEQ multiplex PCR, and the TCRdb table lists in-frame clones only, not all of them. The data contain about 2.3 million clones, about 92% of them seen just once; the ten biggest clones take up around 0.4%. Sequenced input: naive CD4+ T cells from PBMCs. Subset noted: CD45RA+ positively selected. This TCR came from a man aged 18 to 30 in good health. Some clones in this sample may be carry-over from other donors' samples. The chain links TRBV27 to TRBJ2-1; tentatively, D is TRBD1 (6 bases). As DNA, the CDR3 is TGTGCCAGCAGTTTATTTGTGGGGGCGGACTACAATGAGCAGTTCTTC. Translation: CASSLFVGADYNEQFF.